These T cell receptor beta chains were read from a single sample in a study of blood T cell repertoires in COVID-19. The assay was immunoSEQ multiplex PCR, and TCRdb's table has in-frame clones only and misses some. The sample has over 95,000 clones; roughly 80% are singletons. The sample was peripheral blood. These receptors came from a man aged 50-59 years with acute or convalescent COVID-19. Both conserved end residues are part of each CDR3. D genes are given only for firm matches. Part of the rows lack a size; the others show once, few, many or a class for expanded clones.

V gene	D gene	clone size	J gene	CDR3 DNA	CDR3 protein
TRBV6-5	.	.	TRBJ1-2	TGTGCCAGCAGTCAGACTCAGACCGGTTACTATGGCTACACCTTC	CASSQTQTGYYGYTF
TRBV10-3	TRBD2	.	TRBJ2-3	TGTGCCATCAGTGATCGGACTAGCGGGGGGCAGGGAGATACGCAGTATTTT	CAISDRTSGGQGDTQYF
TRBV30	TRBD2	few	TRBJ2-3	TGTGCTATGAGCCTAGCGGGTCCCCGGGGCACAGATACGCAGTATTTT	CAMSLAGPRGTDTQYF
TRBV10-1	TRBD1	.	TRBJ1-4	TGCGCCAGCAGTGATGGGACAGGAAAACTGTTTTTT	CASSDGTGKLFF
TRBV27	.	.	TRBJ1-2	TGTGCCAGCAGCCTGGACAGCAACTATGGCTACACCTTC	CASSLDSNYGYTF
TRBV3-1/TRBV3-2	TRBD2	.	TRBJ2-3	TGTGCCAGCAGCCGACGGGGGGGCCGGGGTGTAGATACGCAGTATTTT	CASSRRGGRGVDTQYF
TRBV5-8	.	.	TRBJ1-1	TGTGCCAGCACCAGTCGGGCGGCGGGCCTTCTGAACACTGAAGCTTTCTTT	CASTSRAAGLLNTEAFF
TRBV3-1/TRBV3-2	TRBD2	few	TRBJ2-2	TGTGCCAGCAGCCGGGGACTAGCGGGGGTTACCGGGGAGCTGTTTTTT	CASSRGLAGVTGELFF
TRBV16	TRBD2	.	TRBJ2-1	TGTGCCAGCAGCGCGGGAGGGGTTAGTGAGCAGTTCTTC	CASSAGGVSEQFF
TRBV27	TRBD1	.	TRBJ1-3	TGTGCCAGCAGATTACAGGGGGAGAAAGGAAACACCATATATTTT	CASRLQGEKGNTIYF
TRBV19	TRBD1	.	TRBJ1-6	TGTGCCAGTAGTAGACAGGGATCTACGCTCTCCTATAATTCACCCCTCCACTTT	CASSRQGSTLSYNSPLHF
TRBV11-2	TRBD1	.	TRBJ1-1	TGTGCCAGCAGCTTAGGGCAGGGGGCCACTGAAGCTTTCTTT	CASSLGQGATEAFF
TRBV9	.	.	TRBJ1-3	TGTGCCAGCAGCGTAGCTCCAGGCCGCTCTGGAAACACCATATATTTT	CASSVAPGRSGNTIYF
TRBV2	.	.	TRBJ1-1	TGTGCCAGCAGAAGACAGGCAGAGGGGGCTGAAGCTTTCTTT	CASRRQAEGAEAFF
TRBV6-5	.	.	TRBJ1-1	TGTGCCAGTTCCAAACGGGGTAGAGTGTCTGAAGCTTTCTTT	CASSKRGRVSEAFF
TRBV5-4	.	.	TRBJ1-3	TGTGCCAGCAGCTTGCAGGGAAAAGGGTCTGGAAACACCATATATTTT	CASSLQGKGSGNTIYF
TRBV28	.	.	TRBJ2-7	TGTGCCAGCTGGGGGGTTGGGACCTACGAGCAGTACTTC	CASWGVGTYEQYF
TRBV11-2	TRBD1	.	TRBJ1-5	TGTGCCAGCAGCTTATCCGGGACAGGCAATCAGCCCCAGCATTTT	CASSLSGTGNQPQHF
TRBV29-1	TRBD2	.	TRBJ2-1	TGCAGCGGCGGACTAGACAATGAGCAGTTCTTC	CSGGLDNEQFF
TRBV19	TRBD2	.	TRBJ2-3	TGTGCCAGTAGTATAGCAAGCGGGGGAAAGGGAGATACGCAGTATTTT	CASSIASGGKGDTQYF
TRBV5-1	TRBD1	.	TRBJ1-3	TGCGCCAGCAGCTTGGAGGGGGCTCACTCTGGAAACACCATATATTTT	CASSLEGAHSGNTIYF
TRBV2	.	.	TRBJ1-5	TGTGCCAGCAGTGACGCAGGGCATCAGCCCCAGCATTTT	CASSDAGHQPQHF
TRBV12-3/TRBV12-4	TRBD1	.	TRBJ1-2	TGTGCCAGCAGTGTCAGGGGGCGCGATGGCTACACCTTC	CASSVRGRDGYTF
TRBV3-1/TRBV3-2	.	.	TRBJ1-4	TGTGCCAGCAGCCCCTCAGTGGATGAAAAACTGTTTTTT	CASSPSVDEKLFF
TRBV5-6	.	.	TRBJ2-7	TGTGCCAGCAGCTTGTACAGCTACGAGCAGTACTTC	CASSLYSYEQYF
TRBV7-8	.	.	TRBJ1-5	TGTGCCAGCACCTGGGAGGACAACAATCAGCCCCAGCATTTT	CASTWEDNNQPQHF
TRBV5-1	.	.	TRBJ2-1	TGCGCCAGCAGCTTGTTAACGGTTAATGAGCAGTTCTTC	CASSLLTVNEQFF
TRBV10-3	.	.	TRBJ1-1	TGTGCCACCGGGAGAGAGGTATCCGGAAAGGAAGCTTTCTTT	CATGREVSGKEAFF
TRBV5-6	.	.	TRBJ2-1	TGTGCCAGCAGCGAGAACTACAATGAGCAGTTCTTC	CASSENYNEQFF
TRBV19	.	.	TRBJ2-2	TGTGCCAGTAGTCCCGACAGGAATCGGAACACCGGGGAGCTGTTTTTT	CASSPDRNRNTGELFF
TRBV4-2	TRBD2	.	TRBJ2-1	TGTGCCAGCAGCCAGAGTAGAGGACTAGCGGGCTACAATGAGCAGTTCTTC	CASSQSRGLAGYNEQFF
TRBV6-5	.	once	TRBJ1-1	TGTGCCAGCATGGCAGGCAGAACTGAAGCTTTCTTT	CASMAGRTEAFF
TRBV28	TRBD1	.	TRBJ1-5	TGTGCCAGCAGTAGGGACAGGGGCAATCAGCCCCAGCATTTT	CASSRDRGNQPQHF
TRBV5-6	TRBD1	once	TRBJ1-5	TGTGCCAGCAGCCGACAGGGGGCGAACGGTCAGCCCCAGCATTTT	CASSRQGANGQPQHF
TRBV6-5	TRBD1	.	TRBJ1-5	TGTGCCAGCAGAGGACAGGCAGACTTAGCAACCGGCCAGCATTTT	CASRGQADLATGQHF
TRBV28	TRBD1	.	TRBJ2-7	TGTGCCAGCATTGGAGACAGGGGTACCCACGAGCAGTACTTC	CASIGDRGTHEQYF
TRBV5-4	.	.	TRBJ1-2	TGTGCCAGCAGCTTGAGGACATCGACAAACTATGGCTACACCTTC	CASSLRTSTNYGYTF
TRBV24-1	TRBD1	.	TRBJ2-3	TGTGCCACCCCTCAGGGGGCAGCAGATACGCAGTATTTT	CATPQGAADTQYF
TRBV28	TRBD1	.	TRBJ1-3	TGTGCCAGCAGCCGAGGGACAGGTGGAAACACCATATATTTT	CASSRGTGGNTIYF
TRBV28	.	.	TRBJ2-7	TGTGCCAGCAGTTTATACAGATACGAGCAGTACTTC	CASSLYRYEQYF
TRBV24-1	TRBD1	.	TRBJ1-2	TGTGCCACCAGTGATTCCGGGACAGGGTCCCTCCATGGCTACACCTTC	CATSDSGTGSLHGYTF
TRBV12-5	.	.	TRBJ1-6	TGTGCTAGTGCCTTAGAGGGTGGAAATTCACCCCTCCACTTT	CASALEGGNSPLHF
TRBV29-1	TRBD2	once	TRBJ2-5	TGCAGCGTTGTAAGACAGGGCCTAGCGGGGACCACGGAAGAGACCCAGTACTTC	CSVVRQGLAGTTEETQYF
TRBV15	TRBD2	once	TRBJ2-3	TGTGCCACCAGCAGAAGCTTAGCGGGGGGGCCGGGAGATACGCAGTATTTT	CATSRSLAGGPGDTQYF
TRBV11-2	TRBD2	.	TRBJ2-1	TGTGCCAGCAGCTTAGATGGGGCTAGCGGGGGATACAATGAGCAGTTCTTC	CASSLDGASGGYNEQFF
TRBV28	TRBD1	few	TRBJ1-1	TGTGCCAGCAGTTCTTACAGGGGGGAATGGAACACTGAAGCTTTCTTT	CASSSYRGEWNTEAFF
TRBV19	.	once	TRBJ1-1	TGTGCCAGTAGCCTATACGTCGGGGTGGGCACTGAAGCTTTCTTT	CASSLYVGVGTEAFF
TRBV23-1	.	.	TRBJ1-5	TGCGCCAGCAGTCAATCGAGCAAGGGAGCGCATCAGCCCCAGCATTTT	CASSQSSKGAHQPQHF
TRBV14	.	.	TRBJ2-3	TGTGCCAGCAGCCAAGATGAGGCCCGCGAGGGCACAGATACGCAGTATTTT	CASSQDEAREGTDTQYF
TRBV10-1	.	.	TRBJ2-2	TGCGCCAGCAGTCTTGGGTCCGGAGGCACCGGGGAGCTGTTTTTT	CASSLGSGGTGELFF
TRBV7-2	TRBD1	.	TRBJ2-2	TGTGCCAGCAGTTTGACAGGGGCGAACACCGGGGAGCTGTTTTTT	CASSLTGANTGELFF
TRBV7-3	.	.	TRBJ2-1	TGTGCCAGGGGCAAGGCTGGTCAGACCTACAATGAGCAGTTCTTC	CARGKAGQTYNEQFF
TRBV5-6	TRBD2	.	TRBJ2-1	TGTGCCAGCAGCTTCGGGACTAGCGGGGGCTCCTACAATGAGCAGTTCTTC	CASSFGTSGGSYNEQFF
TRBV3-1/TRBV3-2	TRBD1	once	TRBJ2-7	TGTGCCAGCAGCCAAGTCCACAGGGGGATCTACTCCTACGAGCAGTACTTC	CASSQVHRGIYSYEQYF
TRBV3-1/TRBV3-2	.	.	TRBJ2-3	TGTGCCAGCAGCCTAGCTGGCCTAGCGCGTGGAGATACGCAGTATTTT	CASSLAGLARGDTQYF